The T cell receptor (beta chain) described here comes from a study of cytomegalovirus exposure and HLA in healthy donors. PCR primers comprised 60 Vbeta and 13 Jbeta primers. TCRdb's table, derived via immunoSEQ multiplex PCR, lists solely in-frame clones and lacks some. The sample yields 95,000 to 100,000 clones, roughly 70% seen once. In its sample, this clone was seen once. Germline values: CDR1 MNHEY, CDR2 SMNVEV (reference sequence). The V end lost 5 bases, the J end lost 0 bases, and 15 bases lay between the germline ends. The CDR3 covers 16 residues. The sequence came from a male donor in good health and CMV-seronegative. V is TRBV27 and J is TRBJ2-3; D may be TRBD1 (5 bases). The specimen sequenced was PBMCs. CDR3 coding DNA: TGTGCCAGCAGTACCCGACAGCTAACTAGCACAGATACGCAGTATTTT. Residues: CASSTRQLTSTDTQYF.